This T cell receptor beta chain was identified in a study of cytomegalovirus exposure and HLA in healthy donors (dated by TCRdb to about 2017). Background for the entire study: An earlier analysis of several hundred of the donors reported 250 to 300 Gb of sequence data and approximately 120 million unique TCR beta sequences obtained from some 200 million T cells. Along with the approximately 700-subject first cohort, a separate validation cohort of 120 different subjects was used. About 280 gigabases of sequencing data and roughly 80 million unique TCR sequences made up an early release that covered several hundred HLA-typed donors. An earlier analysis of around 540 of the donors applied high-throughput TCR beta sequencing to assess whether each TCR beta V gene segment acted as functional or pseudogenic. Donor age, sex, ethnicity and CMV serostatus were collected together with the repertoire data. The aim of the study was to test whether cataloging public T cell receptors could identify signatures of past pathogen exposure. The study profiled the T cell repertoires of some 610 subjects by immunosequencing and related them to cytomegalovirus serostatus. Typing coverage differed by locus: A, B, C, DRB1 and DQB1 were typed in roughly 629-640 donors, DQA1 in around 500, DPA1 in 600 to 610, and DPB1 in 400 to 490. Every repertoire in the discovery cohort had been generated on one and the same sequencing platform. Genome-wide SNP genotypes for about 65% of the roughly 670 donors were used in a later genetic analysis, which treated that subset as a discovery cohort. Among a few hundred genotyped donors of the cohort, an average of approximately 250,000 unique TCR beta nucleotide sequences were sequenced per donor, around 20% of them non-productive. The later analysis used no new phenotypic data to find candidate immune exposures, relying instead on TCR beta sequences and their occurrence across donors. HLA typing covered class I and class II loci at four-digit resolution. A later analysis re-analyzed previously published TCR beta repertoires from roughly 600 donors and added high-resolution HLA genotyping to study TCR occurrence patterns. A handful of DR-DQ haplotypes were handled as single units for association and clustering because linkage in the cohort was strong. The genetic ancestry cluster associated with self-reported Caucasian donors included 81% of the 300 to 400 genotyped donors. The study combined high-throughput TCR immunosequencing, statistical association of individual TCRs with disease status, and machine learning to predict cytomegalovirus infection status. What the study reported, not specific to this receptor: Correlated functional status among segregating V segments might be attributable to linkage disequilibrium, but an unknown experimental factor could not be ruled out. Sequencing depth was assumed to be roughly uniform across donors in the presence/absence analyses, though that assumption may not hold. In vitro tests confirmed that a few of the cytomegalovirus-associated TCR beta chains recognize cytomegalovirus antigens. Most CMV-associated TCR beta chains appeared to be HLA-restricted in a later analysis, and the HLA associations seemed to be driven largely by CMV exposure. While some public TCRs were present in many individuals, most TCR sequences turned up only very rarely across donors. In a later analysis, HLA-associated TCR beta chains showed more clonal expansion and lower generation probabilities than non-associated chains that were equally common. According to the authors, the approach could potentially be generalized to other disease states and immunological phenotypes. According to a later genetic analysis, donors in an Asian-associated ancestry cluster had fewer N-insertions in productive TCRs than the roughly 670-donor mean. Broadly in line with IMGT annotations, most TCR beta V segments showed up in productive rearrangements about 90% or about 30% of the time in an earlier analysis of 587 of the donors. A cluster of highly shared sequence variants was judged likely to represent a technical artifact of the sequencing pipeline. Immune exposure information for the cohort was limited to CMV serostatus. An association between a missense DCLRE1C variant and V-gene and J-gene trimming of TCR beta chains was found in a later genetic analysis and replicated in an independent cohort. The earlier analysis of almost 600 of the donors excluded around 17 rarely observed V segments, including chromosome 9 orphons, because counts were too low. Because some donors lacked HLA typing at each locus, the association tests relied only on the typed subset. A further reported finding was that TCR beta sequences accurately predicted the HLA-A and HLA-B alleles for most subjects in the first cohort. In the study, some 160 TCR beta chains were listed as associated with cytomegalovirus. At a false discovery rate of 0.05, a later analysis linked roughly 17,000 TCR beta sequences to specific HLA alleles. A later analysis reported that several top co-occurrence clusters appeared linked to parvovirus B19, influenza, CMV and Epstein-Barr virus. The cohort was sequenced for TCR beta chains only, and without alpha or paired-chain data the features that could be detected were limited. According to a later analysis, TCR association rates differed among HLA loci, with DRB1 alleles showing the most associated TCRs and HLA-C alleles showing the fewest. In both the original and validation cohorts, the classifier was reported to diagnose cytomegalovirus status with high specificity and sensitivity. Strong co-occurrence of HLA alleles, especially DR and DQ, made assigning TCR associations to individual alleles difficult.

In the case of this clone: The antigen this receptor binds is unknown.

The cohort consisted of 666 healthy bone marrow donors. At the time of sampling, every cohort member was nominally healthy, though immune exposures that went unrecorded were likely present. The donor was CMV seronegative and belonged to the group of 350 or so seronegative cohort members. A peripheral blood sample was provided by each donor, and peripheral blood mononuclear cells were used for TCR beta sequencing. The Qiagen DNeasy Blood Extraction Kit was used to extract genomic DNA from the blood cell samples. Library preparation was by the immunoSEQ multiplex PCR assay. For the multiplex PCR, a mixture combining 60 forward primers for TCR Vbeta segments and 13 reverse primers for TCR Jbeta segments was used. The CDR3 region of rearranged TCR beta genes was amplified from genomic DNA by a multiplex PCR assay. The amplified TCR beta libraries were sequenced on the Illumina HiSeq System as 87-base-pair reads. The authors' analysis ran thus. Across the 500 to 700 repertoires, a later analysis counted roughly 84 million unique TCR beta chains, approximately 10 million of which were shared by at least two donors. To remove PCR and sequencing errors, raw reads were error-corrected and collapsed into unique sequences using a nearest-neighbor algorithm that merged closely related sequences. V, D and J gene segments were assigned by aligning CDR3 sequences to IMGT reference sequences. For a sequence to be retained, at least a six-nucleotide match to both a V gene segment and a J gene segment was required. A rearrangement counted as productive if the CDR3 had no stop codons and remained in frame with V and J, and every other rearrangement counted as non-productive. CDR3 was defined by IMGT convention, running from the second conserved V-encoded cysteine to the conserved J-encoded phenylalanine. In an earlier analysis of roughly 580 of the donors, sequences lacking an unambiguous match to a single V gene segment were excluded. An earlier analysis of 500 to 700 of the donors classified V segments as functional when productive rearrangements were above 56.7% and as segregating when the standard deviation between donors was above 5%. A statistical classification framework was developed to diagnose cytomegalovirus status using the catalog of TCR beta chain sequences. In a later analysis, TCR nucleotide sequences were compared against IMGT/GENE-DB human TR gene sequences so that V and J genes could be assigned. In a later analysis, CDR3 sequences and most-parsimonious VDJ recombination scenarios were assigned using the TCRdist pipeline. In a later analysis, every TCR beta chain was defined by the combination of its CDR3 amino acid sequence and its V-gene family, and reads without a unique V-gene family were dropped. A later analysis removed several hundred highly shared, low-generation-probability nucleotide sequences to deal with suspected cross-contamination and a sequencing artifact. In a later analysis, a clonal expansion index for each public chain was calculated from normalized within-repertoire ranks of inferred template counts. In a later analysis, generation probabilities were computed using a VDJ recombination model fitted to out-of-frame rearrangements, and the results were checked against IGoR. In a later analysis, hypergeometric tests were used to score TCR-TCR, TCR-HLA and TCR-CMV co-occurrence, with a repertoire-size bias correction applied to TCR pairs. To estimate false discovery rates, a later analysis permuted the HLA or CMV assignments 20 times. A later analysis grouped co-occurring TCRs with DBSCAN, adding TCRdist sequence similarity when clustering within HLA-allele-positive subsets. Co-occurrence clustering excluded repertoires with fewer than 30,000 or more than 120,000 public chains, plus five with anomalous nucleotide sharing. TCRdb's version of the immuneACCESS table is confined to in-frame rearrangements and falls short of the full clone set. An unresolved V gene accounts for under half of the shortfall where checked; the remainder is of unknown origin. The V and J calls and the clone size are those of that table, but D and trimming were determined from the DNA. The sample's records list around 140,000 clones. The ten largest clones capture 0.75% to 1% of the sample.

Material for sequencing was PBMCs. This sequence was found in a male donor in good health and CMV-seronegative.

The CDR3 protein is CAWMIASNTEAFF. The nucleotide sequence reads as follows: TGTGCCTGGATGATAGCTAGCAACACTGAAGCTTTCTTT. Recombination linked TRBV30 to TRBJ1-1; the D segment cannot be called with confidence. The CDR3, cysteine through phenylalanine, is 13 amino acids long. Of all the DNA, just the CDR3 is kept, 39 bases in frame from base 1. CDR1 and CDR2 were assigned from the germline V gene (reference sequence) as GTSNPN and SVGIG. Cut back by 4 bases and 2 bases, the V and J ends lie 11 bases apart.